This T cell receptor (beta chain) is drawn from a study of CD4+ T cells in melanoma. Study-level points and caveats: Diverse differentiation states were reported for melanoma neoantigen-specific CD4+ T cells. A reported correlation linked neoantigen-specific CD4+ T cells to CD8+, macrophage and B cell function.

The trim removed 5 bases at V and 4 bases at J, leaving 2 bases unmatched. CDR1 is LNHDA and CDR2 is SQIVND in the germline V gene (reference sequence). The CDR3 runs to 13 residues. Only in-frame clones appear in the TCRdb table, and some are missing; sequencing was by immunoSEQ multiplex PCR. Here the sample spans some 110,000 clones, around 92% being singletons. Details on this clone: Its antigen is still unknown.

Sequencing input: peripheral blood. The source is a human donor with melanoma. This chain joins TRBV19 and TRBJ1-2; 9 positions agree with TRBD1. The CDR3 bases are TGTGCCAGTAGTTGGGGACAGGGCTATGGCTACACCTTC. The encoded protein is CASSWGQGYGYTF.